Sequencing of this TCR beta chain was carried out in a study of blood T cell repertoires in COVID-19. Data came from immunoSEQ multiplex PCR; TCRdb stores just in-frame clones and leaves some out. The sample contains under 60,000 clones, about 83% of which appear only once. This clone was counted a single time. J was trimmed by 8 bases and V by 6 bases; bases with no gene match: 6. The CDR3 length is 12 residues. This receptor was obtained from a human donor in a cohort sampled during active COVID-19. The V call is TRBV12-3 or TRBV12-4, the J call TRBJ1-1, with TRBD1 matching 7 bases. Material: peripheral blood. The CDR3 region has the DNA TGTGCCAGCAGCCTCGGGACAGCAGAAGCTTTCTTT. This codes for CASSLGTAEAFF.